This T cell receptor (beta chain) was sequenced for a study of blood T cell repertoires in COVID-19. Turning to the study itself: Italy, Spain and the United States were the sources of the convalescent and acute COVID-19 samples.

The CDR3 is 18 residues long. V shed 1 base and J shed 2 bases, with 19 bases lying between them. Germline V gene sequence: CDR1 LGHNA, CDR2 YNFKEQ. TCRdb keeps only in-frame clones here, not all; method: immunoSEQ multiplex PCR. The table lists some 250,000 clones, about four fifths of them singletons, with around 3% in the top ten. The origin of this receptor is a woman aged 55-69 years with active or convalescent COVID-19. Sample: peripheral blood. This chain uses TRBV4-2 with TRBJ2-3; D might be TRBD2 (6 bases). Here the CDR3 reads CASSQGLMGRGTTDTQYF. As DNA, the CDR3 is TGTGCCAGCAGCCAAGGTCTAATGGGTCGGGGGACCACAGATACGCAGTATTTT.